Listed below are T cell receptor beta chains from one sample, sequenced in a study of control samples from healthy donors and cancer patients. TCRdb keeps only in-frame clones here, not all; method: immunoSEQ multiplex PCR. The sample records approximately 230,000 clones, roughly four fifths being singletons. The sequenced sample was PBMCs. The receptors shown here come from a woman aged 55 to 70 with lung cancer. The CDR3 runs from the conserved cysteine through the conserved F or W. Each record gives: D gene, V gene, clone size, J gene, CDR3 protein, CDR3 DNA. D genes are given only for firm matches. Clone size, where shown, is once, few, many, or a class for clones that have expanded.

TRBD1	TRBV6-6	NA	TRBJ2-7	CASSTGQGQSYEQYF	TGTGCCAGCAGTACCGGACAGGGGCAGTCCTACGAGCAGTACTTC
NA	TRBV7-9	once	TRBJ2-7	CASSQTRDGEQYF	TGTGCCAGCAGCCAAACAAGGGATGGGGAGCAGTACTTC
TRBD1	TRBV9	NA	TRBJ1-1	CASSLQGALNTEAFF	TGTGCCAGCAGCTTACAGGGGGCCCTGAACACTGAAGCTTTCTTT
NA	TRBV7-3	NA	TRBJ1-2	CASSSQPNYGYTF	TGTGCCAGCAGCTCACAGCCTAACTATGGCTACACCTTC
NA	TRBV4-1	NA	TRBJ1-1	CASSLFFRGRDTEAFF	TGCGCCAGCAGTCTTTTCTTCAGGGGCAGGGACACTGAAGCTTTCTTT
NA	TRBV6-6	NA	TRBJ1-1	CASPPAFF	TGTGCCAGCCCCCCAGCTTTCTTT
NA	TRBV4-1	NA	TRBJ2-1	CASRSNPGEQFF	TGCGCCAGCAGATCAAACCCGGGTGAGCAGTTCTTC
NA	TRBV6-5	NA	TRBJ1-1	CASTIRWNTEAFF	TGTGCCAGCACCATAAGGTGGAACACTGAAGCTTTCTTT
NA	TRBV5-1	NA	TRBJ2-1	CASSLGGLSSYNEQFF	TGCGCCAGCAGCTTGGGGGGTCTTAGCTCCTACAATGAGCAGTTCTTC
TRBD1	TRBV24-1	NA	TRBJ1-5	CATSPKDRVSQPQHF	TGTGCCACCAGTCCGAAGGACAGGGTGAGTCAGCCCCAGCATTTT
TRBD1	TRBV30	NA	TRBJ1-1	CACAGGQGATEAFF	TGTGCCTGCGCGGGGGGGCAGGGGGCGACTGAAGCTTTCTTT
NA	TRBV3-1/TRBV3-2	NA	TRBJ2-2	CASSQGRRGAGELFF	TGTGCCAGCAGCCAAGGGCGGCGGGGCGCCGGGGAGCTGTTTTTT
NA	TRBV5-4	once	TRBJ1-5	CASSQWGVGNQPQHF	TGTGCCAGCAGCCAATGGGGGGTGGGCAATCAGCCCCAGCATTTT
NA	TRBV4-1	NA	TRBJ1-1	CASSQDRGTYGGEAFF	TGCGCCAGCAGCCAAGATCGAGGTACCTACGGGGGTGAAGCTTTCTTT
NA	TRBV6-5	NA	TRBJ2-3	CASSYPGADTQYF	TGTGCCAGCAGTTACCCGGGCGCAGATACGCAGTATTTT
TRBD2	TRBV7-6	NA	TRBJ2-3	CASRDGVGRAPDTQYF	TGTGCCAGCAGGGACGGGGTCGGGAGGGCGCCAGATACGCAGTATTTT
NA	TRBV6-5	NA	TRBJ2-7	CASRTSAGIDEQYF	TGTGCCAGCAGAACCTCGGCAGGGATTGACGAGCAGTACTTC
NA	TRBV9	NA	TRBJ2-7	CASSVDGTPFYEQYF	TGTGCCAGCAGCGTAGATGGGACCCCATTCTACGAGCAGTACTTC
TRBD1	TRBV7-9	few	TRBJ2-7	CASSVTGGYDEQYF	TGTGCCAGCAGCGTCACAGGGGGTTATGACGAGCAGTACTTC
NA	TRBV6-5	NA	TRBJ2-3	CASGRVAGADTQYF	TGTGCCAGCGGGCGGGTGGCGGGCGCAGATACGCAGTATTTT
NA	TRBV4-1	NA	TRBJ1-5	CASSQEPGLSNQPQHF	TGCGCCAGCAGCCAAGAGCCCGGACTGAGCAATCAGCCCCAGCATTTT
NA	TRBV10-3	NA	TRBJ1-1	CAISGRGTEAFF	TGTGCCATCAGTGGCCGGGGAACTGAAGCTTTCTTT
NA	TRBV2	NA	TRBJ2-6	CASSDRAGANVLTF	TGTGCCAGCAGTGATAGGGCTGGGGCCAACGTCCTGACTTTC
NA	TRBV3-1/TRBV3-2	NA	TRBJ2-7	CASSPTGTSRKDEQYF	TGTGCCAGCAGCCCGACCGGGACCTCTAGGAAGGACGAGCAGTACTTC